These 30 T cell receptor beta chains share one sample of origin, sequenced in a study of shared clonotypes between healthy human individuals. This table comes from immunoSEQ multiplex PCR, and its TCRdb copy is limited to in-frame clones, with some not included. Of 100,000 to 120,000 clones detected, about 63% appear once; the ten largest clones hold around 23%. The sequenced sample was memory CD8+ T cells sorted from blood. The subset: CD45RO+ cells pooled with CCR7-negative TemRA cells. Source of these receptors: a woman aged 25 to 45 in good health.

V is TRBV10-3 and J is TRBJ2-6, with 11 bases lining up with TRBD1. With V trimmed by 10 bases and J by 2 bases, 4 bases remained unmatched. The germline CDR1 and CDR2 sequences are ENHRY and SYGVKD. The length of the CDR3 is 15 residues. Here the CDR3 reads CASTDRGPGANVLTF. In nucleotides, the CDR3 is TGTGCCAGCACGGACAGGGGGCCTGGGGCCAACGTCCTGACTTTC.

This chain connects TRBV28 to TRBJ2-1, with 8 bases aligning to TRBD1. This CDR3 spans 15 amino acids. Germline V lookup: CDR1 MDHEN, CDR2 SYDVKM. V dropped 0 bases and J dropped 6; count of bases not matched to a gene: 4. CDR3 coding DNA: TGTGCCAGCAGTTTATGGCAGGGGGCTCTCAATGAGCAGTTCTTC. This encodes CASSLWQGALNEQFF.

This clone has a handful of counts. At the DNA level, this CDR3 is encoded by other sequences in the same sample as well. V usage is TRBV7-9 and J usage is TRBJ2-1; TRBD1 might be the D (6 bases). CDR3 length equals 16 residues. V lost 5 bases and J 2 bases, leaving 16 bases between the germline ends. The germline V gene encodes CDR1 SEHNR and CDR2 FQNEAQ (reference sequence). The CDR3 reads CASSPRGGSAYNEQFF. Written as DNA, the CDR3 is TGTGCCAGCAGCCCCAGAGGGGGATCTGCCTACAATGAGCAGTTCTTC.

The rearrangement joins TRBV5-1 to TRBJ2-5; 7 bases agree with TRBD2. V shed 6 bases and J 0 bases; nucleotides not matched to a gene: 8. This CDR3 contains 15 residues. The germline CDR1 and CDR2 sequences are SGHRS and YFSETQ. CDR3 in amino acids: CASMGSSGYQETQYF. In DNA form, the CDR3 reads TGCGCCAGCATGGGGTCTAGCGGATACCAAGAGACCCAGTACTTC.

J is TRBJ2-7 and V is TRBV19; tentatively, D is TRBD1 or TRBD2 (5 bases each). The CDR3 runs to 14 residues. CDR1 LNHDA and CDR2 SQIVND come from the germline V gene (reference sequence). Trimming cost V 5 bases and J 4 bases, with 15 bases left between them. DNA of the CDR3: TGTGCCAGTAGTGCCATGGGACGGAGTTACGAGCAGTACTTC. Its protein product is CASSAMGRSYEQYF.

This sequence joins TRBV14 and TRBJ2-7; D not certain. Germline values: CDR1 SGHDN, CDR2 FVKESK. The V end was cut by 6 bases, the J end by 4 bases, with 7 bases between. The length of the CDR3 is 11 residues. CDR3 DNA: TGTGCCAGCAGTCGAGAATACGAGCAGTACTTC. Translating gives CASSREYEQYF. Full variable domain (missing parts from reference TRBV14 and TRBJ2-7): EAGVTQFPSHSVIEKGQTVTLRCDPISGHDNLYWYRRVMGKEIKFLLHFVKESKQDESGMPNNRFLAERTGGTYSTLKVQPAELEDSGVYFCASSREYEQYFGPGTRLTVT.

For the CDR3, the DNA is TGTGCCAGCAGCTTACTTGCGGGAGTAGGGGTGGGCGAGCAGTACTTC. This translates into CASSLLAGVGVGEQYF. The J gene is TRBJ2-5, the V gene TRBV7-1; 7 nucleotides line up with TRBD2. The J call may be incorrect, as the DNA end agrees better with TRBJ2-7. TRBV7-1 is sorted into the ORF group, with uncertain function. The CDR3 has 16 residues.

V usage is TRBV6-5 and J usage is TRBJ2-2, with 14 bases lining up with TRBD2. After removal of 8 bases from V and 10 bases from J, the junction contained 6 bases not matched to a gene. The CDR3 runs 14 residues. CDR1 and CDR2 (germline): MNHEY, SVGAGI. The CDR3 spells CASGRLAGGLELFF. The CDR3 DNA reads TGTGCCAGCGGCCGACTAGCGGGGGGGCTGGAGCTGTTTTTT.

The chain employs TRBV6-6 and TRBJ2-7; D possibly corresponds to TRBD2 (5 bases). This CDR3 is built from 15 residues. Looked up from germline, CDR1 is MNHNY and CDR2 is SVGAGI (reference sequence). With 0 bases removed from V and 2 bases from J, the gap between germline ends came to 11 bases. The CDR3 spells CASSYSRAETYEQYF. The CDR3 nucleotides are TGTGCCAGCAGTTACTCGAGGGCCGAAACCTACGAGCAGTACTTC.

The CDR3 DNA is TGTGCCAGCAGTTCCGGGACAGGGAACACCGGGGAGCTGTTTTTT. Its protein is CASSSGTGNTGELFF. The V and J genes are TRBV28 and TRBJ2-2, with 8 bases matching TRBD1. The CDR3 extends over 15 amino acids. With 4 bases clipped from V and 1 base from J, the junction kept 2 bases outside the gene matches. Germline V lookup: CDR1 MDHEN, CDR2 SYDVKM.

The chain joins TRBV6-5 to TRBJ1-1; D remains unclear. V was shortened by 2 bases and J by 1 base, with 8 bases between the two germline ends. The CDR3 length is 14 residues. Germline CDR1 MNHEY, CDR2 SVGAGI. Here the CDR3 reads CASSYTFGNTEAFF. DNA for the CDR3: TGTGCCAGCAGTTACACATTCGGGAACACTGAAGCTTTCTTT.

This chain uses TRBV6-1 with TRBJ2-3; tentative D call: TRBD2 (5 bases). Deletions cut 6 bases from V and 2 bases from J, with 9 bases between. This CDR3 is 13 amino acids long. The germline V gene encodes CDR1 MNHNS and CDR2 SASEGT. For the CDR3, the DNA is TGTGCCAGCAGGGAGCGGATCACAGATACGCAGTATTTT. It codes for CASRERITDTQYF.

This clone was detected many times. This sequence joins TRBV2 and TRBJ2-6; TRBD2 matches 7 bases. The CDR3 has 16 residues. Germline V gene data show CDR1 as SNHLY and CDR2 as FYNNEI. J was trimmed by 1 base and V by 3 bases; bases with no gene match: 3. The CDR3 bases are TGTGCCAGCAGTGACTCGGGAGGATCTGGGGCCAACGTCCTGACTTTC. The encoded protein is CASSDSGGSGANVLTF.

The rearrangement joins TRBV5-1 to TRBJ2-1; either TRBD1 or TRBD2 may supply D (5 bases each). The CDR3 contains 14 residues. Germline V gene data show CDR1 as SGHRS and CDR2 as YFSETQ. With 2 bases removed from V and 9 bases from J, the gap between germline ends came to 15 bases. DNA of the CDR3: TGCGCCAGCAGCTTTGGGACCCCCCGCCTTGAGCAGTTCTTC. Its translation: CASSFGTPRLEQFF.

The CDR3 spells CASSPGGAGTGANVLTF. DNA for the CDR3: TGTGCCAGCTCACCAGGGGGCGCCGGTACTGGGGCCAACGTCCTGACTTTC. The chain joins TRBV18 to TRBJ2-6, with a weak D call TRBD1 (6 bases). CDR3 size: 17 residues. Between the trimmed V and J ends, which lost 2 bases and 2 bases, there was a span of 13 bases. CDR1 KGHSH and CDR2 LQKENI come from the germline V gene.

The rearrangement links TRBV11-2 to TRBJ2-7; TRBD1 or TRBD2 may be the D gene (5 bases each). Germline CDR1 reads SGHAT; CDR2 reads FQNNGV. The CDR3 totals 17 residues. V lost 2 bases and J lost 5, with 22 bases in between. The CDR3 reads CASSLFRPGAPRDEQYF. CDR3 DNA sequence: TGTGCCAGCAGCTTATTCCGGCCCGGGGCTCCTAGGGACGAGCAGTACTTC. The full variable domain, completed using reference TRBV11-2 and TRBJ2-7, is EAGVAQSPRYKIIEKRQSVAFWCNPISGHATLYWYQQILGQGPKLLIQFQNNGVVDDSQLPKDRFSAERLKGVDSTLKIQPAKLEDSAVYLCASSLFRPGAPRDEQYFGPGTRLTVT.

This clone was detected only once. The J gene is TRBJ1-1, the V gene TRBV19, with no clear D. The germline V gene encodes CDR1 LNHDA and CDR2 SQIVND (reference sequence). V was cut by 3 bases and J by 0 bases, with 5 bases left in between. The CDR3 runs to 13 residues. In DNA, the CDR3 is TGTGCCAGTAGTATTCTAATGAACACTGAAGCTTTCTTT. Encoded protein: CASSILMNTEAFF.

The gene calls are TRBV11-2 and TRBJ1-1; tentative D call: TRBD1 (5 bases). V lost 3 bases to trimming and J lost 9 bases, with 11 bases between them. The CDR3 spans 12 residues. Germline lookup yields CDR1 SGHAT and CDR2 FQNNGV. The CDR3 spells CASSLGQVQAFF. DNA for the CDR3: TGTGCCAGCAGCTTGGGGCAGGTTCAAGCTTTCTTT.

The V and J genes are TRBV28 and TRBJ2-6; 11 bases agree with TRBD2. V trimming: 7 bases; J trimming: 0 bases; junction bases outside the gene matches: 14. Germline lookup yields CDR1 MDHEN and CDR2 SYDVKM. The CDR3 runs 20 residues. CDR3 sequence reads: CASTSGRSSGGFSGANVLTF. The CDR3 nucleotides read TGTGCCAGCACTAGCGGGAGGAGTTCGGGTGGGTTCTCTGGGGCCAACGTCCTGACTTTC.

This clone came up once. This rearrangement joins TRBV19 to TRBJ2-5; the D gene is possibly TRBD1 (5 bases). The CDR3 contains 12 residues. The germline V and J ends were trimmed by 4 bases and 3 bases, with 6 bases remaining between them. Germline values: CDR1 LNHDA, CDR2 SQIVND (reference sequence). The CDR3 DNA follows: TGTGCCAGTAGTAGGGGCGAAGAGACCCAGTACTTC. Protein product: CASSRGEETQYF.

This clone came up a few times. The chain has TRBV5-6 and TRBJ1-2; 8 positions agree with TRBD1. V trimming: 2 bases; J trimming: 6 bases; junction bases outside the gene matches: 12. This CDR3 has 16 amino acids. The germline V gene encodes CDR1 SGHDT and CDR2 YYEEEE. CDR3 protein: CASSFWTGHFTDGYTF. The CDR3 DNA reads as TGTGCCAGCAGCTTTTGGACAGGGCACTTCACGGATGGCTACACCTTC.

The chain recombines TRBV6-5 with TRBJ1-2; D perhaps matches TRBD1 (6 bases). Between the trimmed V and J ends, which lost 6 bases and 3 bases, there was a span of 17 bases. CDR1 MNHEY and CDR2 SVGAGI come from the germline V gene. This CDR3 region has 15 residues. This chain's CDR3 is CASRESTGGYYGYTF. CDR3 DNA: TGTGCCAGCAGAGAAAGCACCGGGGGCTACTATGGCTACACCTTC.

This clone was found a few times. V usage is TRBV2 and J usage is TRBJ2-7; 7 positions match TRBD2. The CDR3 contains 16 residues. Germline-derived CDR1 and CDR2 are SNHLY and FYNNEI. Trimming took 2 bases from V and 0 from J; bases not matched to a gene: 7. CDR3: CASSETSSGGSYEQYF. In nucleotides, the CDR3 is TGTGCCAGCAGTGAAACTTCTAGCGGAGGCTCCTACGAGCAGTACTTC.

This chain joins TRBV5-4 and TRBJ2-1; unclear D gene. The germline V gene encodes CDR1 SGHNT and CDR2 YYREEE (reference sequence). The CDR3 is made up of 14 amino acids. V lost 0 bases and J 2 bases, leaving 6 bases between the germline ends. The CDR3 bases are TGTGCCAGCAGCTTGGTGCCAACCTACAATGAGCAGTTCTTC. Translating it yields CASSLVPTYNEQFF.

DNA of the CDR3: TGTGCCAGCAGTGAAGCCCAGGGGGCAACGGGGCAGTACTTC. Protein product: CASSEAQGATGQYF. This chain connects TRBV2 to TRBJ2-7; 8 bases map to TRBD1. The J segment lost 9 bases and the V segment lost 0 bases, leaving 7 bases of the junction unmatched. This CDR3 region has 14 residues. Germline-derived CDR1 and CDR2 are SNHLY and FYNNEI.

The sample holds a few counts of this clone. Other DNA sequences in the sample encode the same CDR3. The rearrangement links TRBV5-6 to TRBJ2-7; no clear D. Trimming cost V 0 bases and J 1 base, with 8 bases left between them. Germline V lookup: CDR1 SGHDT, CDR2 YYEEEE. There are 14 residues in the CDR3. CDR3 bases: TGTGCCAGCAGCTTGGCAGGCCTATCCTACGAGCAGTACTTC. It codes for CASSLAGLSYEQYF.

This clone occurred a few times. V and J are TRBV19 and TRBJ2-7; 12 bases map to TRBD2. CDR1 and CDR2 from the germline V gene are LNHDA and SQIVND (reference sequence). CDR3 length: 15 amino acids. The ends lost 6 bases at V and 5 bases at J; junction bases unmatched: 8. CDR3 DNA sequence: TGTGCCAGTAGCACCCGGACTAGCGGGATCAACGAGCAGTACTTC. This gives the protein CASSTRTSGINEQYF.

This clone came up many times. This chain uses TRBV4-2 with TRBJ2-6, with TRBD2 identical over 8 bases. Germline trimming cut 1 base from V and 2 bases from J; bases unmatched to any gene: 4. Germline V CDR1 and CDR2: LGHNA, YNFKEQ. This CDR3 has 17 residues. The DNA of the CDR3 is TGTGCCAGCAGCCAAGGGGGGACTAGTACTGGGGCCAACGTCCTGACTTTC. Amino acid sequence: CASSQGGTSTGANVLTF.

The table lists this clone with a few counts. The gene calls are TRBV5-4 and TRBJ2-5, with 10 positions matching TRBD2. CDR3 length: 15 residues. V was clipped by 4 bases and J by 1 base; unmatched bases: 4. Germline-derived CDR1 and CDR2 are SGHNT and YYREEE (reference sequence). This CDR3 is CASSRGLAAQETQYF. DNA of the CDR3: TGTGCCAGCAGCAGAGGACTAGCGGCCCAAGAGACCCAGTACTTC. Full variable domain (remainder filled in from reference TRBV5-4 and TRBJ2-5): ETGVTQSPTHLIKTRGQQVTLRCSSQSGHNTVSWYQQALGQGPQFIFQYYREEENGRGNFPPRFSGLQFPNYSSELNVNALELDDSALYLCASSRGLAAQETQYFGPGTRLLVL.

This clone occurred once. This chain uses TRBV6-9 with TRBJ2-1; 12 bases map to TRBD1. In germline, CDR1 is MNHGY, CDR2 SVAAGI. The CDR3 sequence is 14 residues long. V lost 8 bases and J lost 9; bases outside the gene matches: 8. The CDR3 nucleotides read TGTGCCAGCGAAGGGACAGGGGGCGCGGGTGAGCAGTTCTTC. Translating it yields CASEGTGGAGEQFF.